This TCR beta chain was retrieved from a study of T cells in tuberculosis. Cells were sorted from thawed PBMC rested overnight and stained with GMM-loaded CD1B tetramer, viability dye and anti-CD3. CD1B tetramers were loaded with Rhodococcus equi-derived C32 glucose monomycolate. Worth noting for this clone: Germline and junction disagree at one end, which may indicate a read error.

Germline V lookup: CDR1 SSHAT, CDR2 FNYEAQ (reference sequence). The CDR3 has 14 residues. Clones were read by immunoSEQ multiplex PCR, and TCRdb kept only the in-frame ones, dropping some. The table records about 58,000 clones, roughly 90% of them present only once. This TCR came from an adult woman with latent tuberculosis. The sample consisted of CD1b-GMM tetramer-negative cells sorted from PBMCs. The V gene is TRBV7-7, the J gene TRBJ1-1; D not resolved. The CDR3 nucleotides are TGTGCTAGCAGCTTAGCCCCAGGGAACACTGAAGCTTTCTTT. Translated: CASSLAPGNTEAFF.